The present entry profiles one T cell receptor beta chain with its context. The germline CDR1 and CDR2 sequences are MDHEN and SYDVKM. V trimming: 6 bases; J trimming: 10 bases; junction bases outside the gene matches: 14. This CDR3 is 14 amino acids long. This entry belongs to a study of shared T cell receptors in the human thymus. The repertoire was sequenced with immunoSEQ multiplex PCR; TCRdb's copy has only in-frame clones and lacks some. The sample consists of hundreds of thousands of clones, more than 70% of them appearing once. These data also featured in a second study, about human thymus T cells. That source reports: It was from resections taken during corrective heart surgery that the thymus tissue came. The authors found apparently biased V and J gene usage in thymic and blood repertoires.

The clonotype originates from a boy in the first two years of life with a congenital heart defect. The sequencing input was thymocytes. The V and J genes are TRBV28 and TRBJ1-1; 7 bases line up with TRBD1. The CDR3: CASSFRGRLSGAFF. The DNA for the CDR3 is TGTGCCAGCAGCTTCAGGGGGAGGCTTTCGGGAGCTTTCTTT. Based on the CDR3 plus reference TRBV28 and TRBJ1-1, the full variable domain is DVKVTQSSRYLVKRTGEKVFLECVQDMDHENMFWYRQDPGLGLRLIYFSYDVKMKEKGDIPEGYSVSREKKERFSLILESASTNQTSMYLCASSFRGRLSGAFFGQGTRLTVV.